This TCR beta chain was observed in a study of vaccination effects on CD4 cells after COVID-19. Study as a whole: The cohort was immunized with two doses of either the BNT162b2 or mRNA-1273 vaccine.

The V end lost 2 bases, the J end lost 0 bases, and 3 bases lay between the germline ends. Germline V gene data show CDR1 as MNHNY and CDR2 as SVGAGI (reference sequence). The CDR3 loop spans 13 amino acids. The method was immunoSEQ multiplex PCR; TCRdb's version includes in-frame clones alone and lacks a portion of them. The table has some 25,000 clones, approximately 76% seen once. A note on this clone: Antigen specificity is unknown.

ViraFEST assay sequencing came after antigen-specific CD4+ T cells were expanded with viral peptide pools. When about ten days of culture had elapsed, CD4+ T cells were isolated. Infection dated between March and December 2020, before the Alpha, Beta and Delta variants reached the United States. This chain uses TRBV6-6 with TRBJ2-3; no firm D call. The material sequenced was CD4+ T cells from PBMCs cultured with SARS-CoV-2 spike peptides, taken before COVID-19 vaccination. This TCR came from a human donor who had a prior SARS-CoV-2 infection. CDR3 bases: TGTGCCAGCAGTTACCCTAGCACAGATACGCAGTATTTT. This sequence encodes CASSYPSTDTQYF.